This T cell receptor beta chain was found in a study of T cell responses to AZD1222 COVID-19 vaccine. CDR1 and CDR2 from the germline V gene are SGHAT and FQNNGV. V shed 6 bases, J shed 7 bases, and the junction held 17 bases outside the gene matches. CDR3 length: 18 amino acids. This clone appeared once. Antigen unknown. The repertoire was sequenced with immunoSEQ multiplex PCR; TCRdb's copy has only in-frame clones and lacks some. The profile shows 100,000 to 150,000 clones, 89% of them singletons. Study-level points and caveats: Two AZD1222 doses significantly raised spike-specific TCR breadth and depth over controls.

This sample comprised peripheral blood, obtained on day 0 of AZD1222 vaccination. V gene TRBV11-2 combines with J gene TRBJ1-6; TRBD1 matches 8 bases. The clonotype comes from an adult in good health. CDR3 nucleotide sequence: TGTGCCAGCAGGCATTCCTCTCCCAGGACAGGGTTGAATTCACCCCTCCACTTT. This sequence encodes CASRHSSPRTGLNSPLHF.